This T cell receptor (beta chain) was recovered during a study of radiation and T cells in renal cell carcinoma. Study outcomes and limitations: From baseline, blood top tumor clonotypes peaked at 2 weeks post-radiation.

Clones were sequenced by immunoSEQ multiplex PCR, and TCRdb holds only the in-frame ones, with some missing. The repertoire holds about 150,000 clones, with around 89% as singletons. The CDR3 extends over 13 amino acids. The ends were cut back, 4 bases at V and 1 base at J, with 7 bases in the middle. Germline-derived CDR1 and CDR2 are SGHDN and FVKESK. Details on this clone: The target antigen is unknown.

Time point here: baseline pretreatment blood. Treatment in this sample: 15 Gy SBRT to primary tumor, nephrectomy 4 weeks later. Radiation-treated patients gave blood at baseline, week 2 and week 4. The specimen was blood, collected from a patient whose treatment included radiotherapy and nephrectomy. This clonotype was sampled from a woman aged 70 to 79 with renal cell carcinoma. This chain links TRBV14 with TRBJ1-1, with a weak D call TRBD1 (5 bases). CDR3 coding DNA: TGTGCCAGCAGCCGAGACAGGAACACTGAAGCTTTCTTT. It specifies CASSRDRNTEAFF. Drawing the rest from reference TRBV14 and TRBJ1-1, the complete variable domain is EAGVTQFPSHSVIEKGQTVTLRCDPISGHDNLYWYRRVMGKEIKFLLHFVKESKQDESGMPNNRFLAERTGGTYSTLKVQPAELEDSGVYFCASSRDRNTEAFFGQGTRLTVV.